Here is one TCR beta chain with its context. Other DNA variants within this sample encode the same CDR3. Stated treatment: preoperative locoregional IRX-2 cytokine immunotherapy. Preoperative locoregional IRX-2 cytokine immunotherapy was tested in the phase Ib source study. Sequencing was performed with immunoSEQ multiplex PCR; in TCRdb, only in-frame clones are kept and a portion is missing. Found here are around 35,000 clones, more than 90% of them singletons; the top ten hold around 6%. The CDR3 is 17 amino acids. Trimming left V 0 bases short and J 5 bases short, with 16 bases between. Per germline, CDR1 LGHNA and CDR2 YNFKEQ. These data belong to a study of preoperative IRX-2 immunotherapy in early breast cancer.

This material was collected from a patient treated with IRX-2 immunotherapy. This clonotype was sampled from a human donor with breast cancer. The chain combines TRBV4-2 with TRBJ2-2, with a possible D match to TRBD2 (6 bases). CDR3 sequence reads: CASSQEERRLVTGELFF. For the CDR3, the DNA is TGTGCCAGCAGCCAAGAGGAGAGGAGACTAGTTACCGGGGAGCTGTTTTTT.